The entry that follows covers one T cell receptor beta chain sequence. This sample is part of a study of cytomegalovirus exposure and HLA in healthy donors. V shed 1 base, J shed 5 bases, and the junction held 4 bases outside the gene matches. The germline V gene encodes CDR1 SGHVS and CDR2 FNYEAQ. The CDR3 has 14 amino acids. With 60 Vbeta and 13 Jbeta primers, the PCR was carried out. Sequencing was performed with immunoSEQ multiplex PCR; in TCRdb, only in-frame clones are kept and a portion is missing. The data hold around 99,000 clones, with roughly 87% observed a single time. Sequenced: PBMCs. The genes are TRBV7-6 and TRBJ2-5; 7 positions agree with TRBD1. The TCR was taken from a man younger than 40 in good health and CMV-seropositive. CDR3 in DNA: TGTGCCAGCAGCTTAGGGACAGGATTGGAGACCCAGTACTTC. This translates into CASSLGTGLETQYF. Supplemented by reference TRBV7-6 and TRBJ2-5, the full variable domain reads GAGVSQSPRYKVTKRGQDVALRCDPISGHVSLYWYRQALGQGPEFLTYFNYEAQQDKSGLPNDRFSAERPEGSISTLTIQRTEQRDSAMYRCASSLGTGLETQYFGPGTRLLVL.